The clone carrying this T cell receptor (beta chain) was detected ten times or more. Profiling of TCR beta VDJ combinations and CDR3 sequences used genomic DNA as template. TCRdb reprocessed the reads with MiXCR, giving one entry per CDR3 protein. The repertoire consists of about 240,000 distinct CDR3 sequences, with approximately 45% occurring once and the leading ten covering 7% to 10%. The CDR3 runs 14 residues. Trimming left V 5 bases short and J 5 bases short, with 15 bases between. The germline CDR1 and CDR2 sequences are MNHNS and SASEGT. Sequencing involved patients with CD8+CD57+ cell expansion previously shown by flow cytometry. The data belong to a study of CD8+CD57+ T cells in acquired aplastic anemia.

The sample was sorted CD4+, CD8+, or CD8+CD57+ T cells (not recorded which) from PBMCs. The J gene is TRBJ1-1, the V gene TRBV6-1; D gene unclear. This sequence was found in a human donor with aplastic anemia. The CDR3 region has the DNA TGTGCCAGCAGTTATGAAGGGCTTGGAACTGAAGCTTTCTTT. This codes for CASSYEGLGTEAFF.